A single sample gave rise to the 27 T cell receptor beta chains below, sequenced in a study of cytomegalovirus exposure and HLA in healthy donors. Sequencing was performed with immunoSEQ multiplex PCR; in TCRdb, only in-frame clones are kept and a portion is missing. The sample yields under 250,000 clones, more than 75% seen once. Sequenced input: PBMCs. The receptors stem from a woman younger than 35 in good health and CMV-seropositive.

CDR3 loop: CASSKTATNEKLFF. CDR3 bases: TGTGCCAGCAGCAAGACAGCCACTAATGAAAAACTGTTTTTT. V gene TRBV6-1 combines with J gene TRBJ1-4; possible D gene TRBD1, 5 bases. V lost 6 bases to trimming and J lost 2 bases, with 10 bases between them. The CDR3 is 14 residues long. Germline lookup yields CDR1 MNHNS and CDR2 SASEGT.

The CDR3 coding sequence is TGTGCCAGCAGCTTGGCCGGATCGGCACAGCTCAAGCCTGAAGCTTTCTTT. It yields the protein CASSLAGSAQLKPEAFF. The chain is built from TRBV5-6 and TRBJ1-1; D uncertain. The CDR3 is 17 residues long. The V end lost 0 bases, the J end lost 6 bases, and 21 bases lay between the germline ends. Looked up from germline, CDR1 is SGHDT and CDR2 is YYEEEE.

This chain connects TRBV4-2 to TRBJ2-7; a possible D gene is TRBD2 (6 bases). V was cut by 1 base and J by 7 bases, with 14 bases left in between. Germline values: CDR1 LGHNA, CDR2 YNFKEQ. The CDR3 totals 14 residues. CDR3: CASSQAGGVREQYF. The CDR3 bases are TGTGCCAGCAGCCAAGCCGGAGGGGTACGTGAGCAGTACTTC.

The V call is TRBV18, the J call TRBJ1-5; 8 positions agree with TRBD1. Unmatched junction bases numbered 4, after V lost 2 bases and J lost 10 bases. The CDR3 consists of 13 residues. Germline values: CDR1 KGHSH, CDR2 LQKENI. The CDR3 protein is CASSPAGGEPQHF. In nucleotides, the CDR3 is TGTGCCAGCTCACCAGCAGGGGGCGAACCCCAGCATTTT.

The J gene is TRBJ1-2, the V gene TRBV7-3; the D gene is possibly TRBD1 (6 bases). CDR1 and CDR2 (germline): SGHTA, FQGTGA. V lost 0 bases and J lost 4, with 18 bases in between. The CDR3 covers 17 residues. The CDR3 protein is CASSLTGLQGLLYGYTF. The CDR3 DNA is TGTGCCAGCAGCTTAACAGGCCTCCAGGGGCTACTCTATGGCTACACCTTC.

The chain joins TRBV27 to TRBJ2-1, with 10 bases that match TRBD1. Germline V gene sequence: CDR1 MNHEY, CDR2 SMNVEV (reference sequence). The trim removed 5 bases at V and 4 bases at J, leaving 5 bases unmatched. The CDR3 is 15 residues long. CDR3 amino acids: CASSTGQGPYNEQFF. CDR3 in DNA: TGTGCCAGCAGTACGGGACAGGGGCCGTACAATGAGCAGTTCTTC.

This clone was counted once. This rearrangement joins TRBV28 to TRBJ2-3; D call uncertain. This CDR3 is built from 16 residues. Trimming removed 8 bases from V and 3 bases from J, with 21 bases in between. The germline V gene has CDR1 MDHEN and CDR2 SYDVKM. CDR3 protein: CASGGPSSIITDTQYF. The DNA for the CDR3 is TGTGCCAGCGGTGGTCCGAGTTCGATCATAACAGATACGCAGTATTTT.

V is TRBV25-1 and J is TRBJ2-1; no firm D call. Trimming shortened V by 2 bases and J by 4 bases, and 6 bases separated the two germline ends. CDR3 length equals 13 residues. CDR1 and CDR2 from the germline V gene are MGHDK and SYGVNS. DNA for the CDR3: TGTGCCAGCAGTGAAAGCCCGTACAATGAGCAGTTCTTC. Its translation is CASSESPYNEQFF. Variable domain in full (rest from reference TRBV25-1 and TRBJ2-1): EADIYQTPRYLVIGTGKKITLECSQTMGHDKMYWYQQDPGMELHLIHYSYGVNSTEKGDLSSESTVSRIRTEHFPLTLESARPSHTSQYLCASSESPYNEQFFGPGTRLTVL.

As regards this clone: This sequence may be a read error, since a much larger clone differs from it by one base. The V gene is TRBV25-1, the J gene TRBJ2-7, with a weak D call TRBD2 (6 bases). CDR1 and CDR2 from the germline V gene are MGHDK and SYGVNS. CDR3 length: 13 amino acids. Trimming took 2 bases from V and 3 from J, leaving 8 bases between them. The CDR3 DNA reads TGTGCCAGCAGTGAAGGGGGGAGCTACGAGCAGTACTTC. Its protein product is CASSEGGSYEQYF.

V gene TRBV28 combines with J gene TRBJ1-2, with D maybe TRBD1 (6 bases). The V gene lost 8 bases and the J gene lost 10 bases, with 20 bases spanning the gap. CDR3 length equals 13 residues. Germline lookup yields CDR1 MDHEN and CDR2 SYDVKM. CDR3 residues: CASSQGRGPLYTF. CDR3 DNA: TGTGCCAGCTCACAGGGAAGAGGGCCGCTCTACACCTTC.

The table lists this clone with a count of one. This chain connects TRBV5-1 to TRBJ1-1; TRBD1 is a possible D gene (5 bases). CDR1 is SGHRS and CDR2 is YFSETQ in the germline V gene. The CDR3 consists of 12 residues. Between the trimmed V and J ends, which lost 1 base and 7 bases, there was a span of 8 bases. CDR3 nucleotides: TGCGCCAGCAGCTTGCGGGGGAATGAAGCTTTCTTT. Translated: CASSLRGNEAFF.

The chain joins TRBV7-9 to TRBJ2-5; TRBD2 matches 12 bases. This CDR3 is built from 16 residues. Trimming took 10 bases from V and 2 from J; bases not matched to a gene: 11. Germline assignment: CDR1 SEHNR and CDR2 FQNEAQ (reference sequence). CDR3: CAILRTSGKGQETQYF. CDR3 sequence (DNA): TGTGCCATACTCCGGACTAGCGGGAAGGGGCAAGAGACCCAGTACTTC.

The J gene is TRBJ2-7, the V gene TRBV6-6; 8 bases are a match to TRBD1. With V trimmed by 2 bases and J by 3 bases, 6 bases remained unmatched. Per the germline V gene, CDR1 is MNHNY and CDR2 is SVGAGI (reference sequence). CDR3 size: 15 residues. As DNA, the CDR3 is TGTGCCAGCAGTTACACCGGGACAGGCGACTACGAGCAGTACTTC. Amino acid sequence: CASSYTGTGDYEQYF.

V gene TRBV5-4 combines with J gene TRBJ2-3; a weak D match, TRBD2 (5 bases). This CDR3 spans 18 amino acids. The germline CDR1 and CDR2 sequences are SGHNT and YYREEE (reference sequence). V lost 1 base and J lost 6, with 24 bases in between. The CDR3 reads CASSLPLLGAPTGDTQYF. The CDR3 DNA follows: TGTGCCAGCAGCTTGCCATTACTAGGAGCCCCGACGGGGGATACGCAGTATTTT.

The rearrangement uses TRBV4-1 and TRBJ2-5; TRBD2 matches at 12 bases. The germline CDR1 and CDR2 sequences are MGHRA and YSYEKL. The ends lost 4 bases at V and 4 bases at J; junction bases unmatched: 16. This CDR3 region has 19 residues. CDR3 sequence reads: CASSLGLAGGPIGSETQYF. For the CDR3, the DNA is TGCGCCAGCAGCCTCGGCCTAGCGGGAGGGCCGATAGGCTCAGAGACCCAGTACTTC.

This clone was seen only a few times. The CDR3 region is CASSLMGGEETQYF. The CDR3 bases are TGTGCCAGCAGCTTAATGGGCGGGGAAGAGACCCAGTACTTC. This chain joins TRBV7-9 and TRBJ2-5; tentative D call: TRBD2 (6 bases). This CDR3 is 14 amino acids long. Germline CDR1 and CDR2: SEHNR and FQNEAQ (reference sequence). The germline V and J ends were trimmed by 2 bases and 3 bases, with 10 bases remaining between them.

This clone was counted a few times. The chain couples TRBV5-1 to TRBJ2-3; D is uncertain. The CDR3 contains 12 residues. V was cut by 1 base and J by 6 bases, with 6 bases left in between. The germline gives CDR1 SGHRS, CDR2 YFSETQ. The DNA for the CDR3 is TGCGCCAGCAGCTTGACTACCGATACGCAGTATTTT. Encoded protein: CASSLTTDTQYF.

The rearrangement uses TRBV7-2 and TRBJ2-7; D ambiguous. The CDR3 spans 15 residues. In germline, CDR1 is SGHTA, CDR2 FQGNSA. With 1 base removed from V and 1 base from J, the gap between germline ends came to 11 bases. The CDR3 is CASSLGGILSYEQYF. The CDR3 region has the DNA TGTGCCAGCAGCTTAGGAGGCATCCTATCCTACGAGCAGTACTTC.

This rearrangement joins TRBV7-3 to TRBJ2-6; TRBD1 is a possible D gene (7 bases). V shed 6 bases and J shed 0 bases, with 12 bases lying between them. The CDR3 length is 16 residues. The germline gives CDR1 SGHTA, CDR2 FQGTGA. The CDR3 loop is CASRPGGSSGANVLTF. In DNA form, the CDR3 reads TGTGCCAGCAGGCCAGGGGGGAGCTCTGGGGCCAACGTCCTGACTTTC.

This clone occurred a few times. CDR3 DNA: TGTGCCAGCAGCTTTCTCGACGAGCAGTACTTC. Its protein is CASSFLDEQYF. The chain is built from TRBV11-2 and TRBJ2-7; D is uncertain. The CDR3 runs to 11 residues. Germline V gene sequence: CDR1 SGHAT, CDR2 FQNNGV. V lost 3 bases to trimming and J lost 5 bases, with 5 bases between them.

J is TRBJ2-7 and V is TRBV29-1; D is uncertain. This CDR3 comprises 13 residues. V lost 4 bases to trimming and J lost 2 bases, with 12 bases between them. Germline-derived CDR1 and CDR2 are SQVTM and ANQGSEA. The CDR3 loop is CSVGAGGPYEQYF. In DNA, the CDR3 is TGCAGCGTTGGGGCAGGTGGGCCCTACGAGCAGTACTTC.

This chain links TRBV9 with TRBJ2-5; weak D call: TRBD2 (6 bases). CDR1 is SGDLS, CDR2 YYNGEE, per germline. CDR3 length: 13 amino acids. The V gene lost 0 bases and the J gene lost 4 bases, with 7 bases spanning the gap. The CDR3 is CASSVEAGETQYF. As DNA, the CDR3 is TGTGCCAGCAGCGTAGAAGCGGGAGAGACCCAGTACTTC.

The gene calls are TRBV25-1 and TRBJ2-2; D might be TRBD1 (6 bases). CDR1 and CDR2 from the germline V gene are MGHDK and SYGVNS. There are 15 residues in the CDR3. Deletions cut 2 bases from V and 4 bases from J, with 11 bases between. The CDR3 loop reads CASSENGGFTGELFF. In nucleotides, the CDR3 is TGTGCCAGCAGTGAAAATGGGGGCTTCACCGGGGAGCTGTTTTTT.

The rearrangement uses TRBV27 and TRBJ2-4; 8 bases line up with TRBD2. This CDR3 comprises 15 residues. Trimming removed 2 bases from V and 7 bases from J; junction bases left unmatched: 7. Germline V gene lookup returns CDR1 MNHEY and CDR2 SMNVEV (reference sequence). The CDR3 is CASSLGAGASNIQYF. The CDR3 region has the DNA TGTGCCAGCAGTTTAGGAGCGGGGGCGAGTAACATTCAGTACTTC.

The V gene is TRBV7-8, the J gene TRBJ2-3; TRBD2 is a possible D gene (6 bases). Germline CDR1 reads SGHVS; CDR2 reads FQNEAQ. The V gene lost 0 bases and the J gene lost 3 bases, with 10 bases spanning the gap. The CDR3 consists of 15 residues. The CDR3 nucleotides are TGTGCCAGCAGCTTAGCTGTTAGCGGTACAGATACGCAGTATTTT. Translating gives CASSLAVSGTDTQYF.

The chain has TRBV2 and TRBJ1-5, with 7 bases identical to TRBD1. V was clipped by 5 bases and J by 4 bases; unmatched bases: 8. CDR1 SNHLY and CDR2 FYNNEI come from the germline V gene. The CDR3 loop spans 15 amino acids. CDR3 region: CASSSTPGGNQPQHF. The CDR3 bases are TGTGCCAGCAGTTCTACCCCAGGGGGGAATCAGCCCCAGCATTTT.

The chain uses TRBV7-9 and TRBJ2-1, with 7 nucleotides matching TRBD2. This CDR3 contains 12 residues. Germline CDR1 reads SEHNR; CDR2 reads FQNEAQ (reference sequence). J gave up 12 bases and V 5 bases, and 7 bases lay outside the gene matches. The CDR3 region has the DNA TGTGCCAGCAGCCCCAAGCGGGAAGGGCAGTTCTTC. It is translated as CASSPKREGQFF.